These T cell receptor beta chains were read from a single sample in a study of patients and donors after allogeneic stem cell transplantation. TCRdb re-called the RT-PCR reads with MiXCR, one entry per CDR3 protein. The top ten clones hold 9.5% to 13% of a sample with hundreds of thousands of distinct CDR3 sequences, about 37% of them seen once. Material for sequencing was blood, either unsorted or a sorted T cell fraction (not recorded which). Receptors originate from a human donor who was either an allogeneic HSCT recipient or a stem cell or donor lymphocyte infusion donor (not recorded which). It is not recorded whose cells these are; they may come from a transplant donor. Each CDR3 is given with its conserved first and last residue. Each record gives: V gene, D gene, J gene, clone size, CDR3 protein, CDR3 DNA. D genes are given only for firm matches. Size tells how often a clone was seen (once, few, many) or the class of an expanded clone, and some rows leave it out.

TRBV6-1	NA	TRBJ2-7	NA	CASSVGPYEQYF	TGTGCCAGCAGTGTCGGGCCCTACGAGCAGTACTTC
TRBV7-9	NA	TRBJ1-1	NA	CASSKNLRDLGAFF	TGTGCCAGCAGCAAAAATCTGCGGGACCTGGGAGCTTTCTTT
TRBV11-2	NA	TRBJ2-1	NA	CASSIGTSSNEQFF	TGTGCCAGCAGCATCGGGACAAGTTCCAATGAGCAGTTCTTC
TRBV28	NA	TRBJ2-3	NA	CASSLGTSPTNTQYF	TGTGCCAGCAGTTTAGGGACTTCCCCCACAAATACGCAGTATTTT
TRBV10-3	NA	TRBJ1-2	NA	CAISGNMEGYTF	TGTGCCATCAGCGGGAACATGGAAGGCTACACCTTC
TRBV5-8	NA	TRBJ1-1	NA	CASSRDPRGPEAFF	TGTGCCAGCAGCCGGGACCCCCGGGGGCCTGAAGCTTTCTTT
TRBV12-3/TRBV12-4	NA	TRBJ2-5	once	CASSFSVSEETQYF	TGTGCCAGCAGTTTTTCGGTTAGTGAAGAGACCCAGTACTTC
TRBV3-1	NA	TRBJ2-7	NA	CASSQGPVNQYF	TGTGCCAGCAGCCAAGGTCCTGTGAATCAGTACTTC
TRBV19	NA	TRBJ1-1	NA	CASSVVDTEAFF	TGTGCCAGTAGTGTCGTGGATACTGAAGCTTTCTTT
TRBV5-1	NA	TRBJ1-1	NA	CASSLTASNTEAFF	TGCGCCAGCAGCCTCACGGCTTCGAACACTGAAGCTTTCTTT
TRBV5-1	NA	TRBJ1-2	NA	CASSSFQGYGYTF	TGCGCCAGCAGCTCGTTCCAGGGCTATGGCTACACCTTC
TRBV4-3	NA	TRBJ1-1	few	CASSGLNTEAFF	TGCGCCAGCTCCGGCTTGAACACTGAAGCTTTCTTT
TRBV5-1	NA	TRBJ2-7	few	CASSLGDGGQYF	TGCGCCAGCAGCTTGGGCGACGGGGGGCAGTACTTC
TRBV12-3/TRBV12-4	TRBD1	TRBJ1-4	few	CASRSTGESTNEKLFF	TGTGCCAGCAGGTCCACAGGGGAGTCCACTAATGAAAAACTGTTTTTT
TRBV9	NA	TRBJ2-5	few	CASSVELAKTQYF	TGTGCCAGCAGCGTAGAGTTAGCGAAGACCCAGTACTTC
TRBV12-3/TRBV12-4	NA	TRBJ2-1	NA	CASSLASRVPNEQFF	TGTGCCAGCAGTTTAGCCTCAAGGGTCCCCAATGAGCAGTTCTTC
TRBV11-2	NA	TRBJ2-5	NA	CASSPNPKQETQYF	TGTGCCAGCAGCCCGAACCCCAAACAAGAGACCCAGTACTTC
TRBV18	NA	TRBJ2-2	NA	CASSPLDGGLELFF	TGTGCCAGCTCACCACTCGACGGAGGTCTGGAGCTGTTTTTT
TRBV5-1	NA	TRBJ2-5	NA	CASSLAGRGYQETQYF	TGCGCCAGCAGCTTGGCGGGGCGGGGCTACCAAGAGACCCAGTACTTC
TRBV9	TRBD2	TRBJ2-1	once	CASSPRLASNEQFF	TGTGCCAGCAGCCCCCGACTAGCGAGCAATGAGCAGTTCTTC
TRBV5-1	NA	TRBJ1-1	NA	CASSLSREGTEAFF	TGCGCCAGCAGCTTGTCCAGGGAGGGCACTGAAGCTTTCTTT
TRBV20-1	TRBD1	TRBJ2-1	few	CSAHRGTGLQEQFF	TGCAGTGCCCACCGCGGGACAGGCCTACAGGAGCAGTTCTTC
TRBV11-2	TRBD2	TRBJ2-6	few	CASRRAGVPGANVLTF	TGTGCCAGCAGACGGGCGGGGGTACCTGGGGCCAACGTCCTGACTTTC
TRBV20-1	TRBD1	TRBJ1-2	few	CSARGDRAEYYGYTF	TGCAGTGCTAGAGGGGACAGGGCGGAATACTATGGCTACACCTTC
TRBV5-1	NA	TRBJ2-2	NA	CASSLGLPLNTGELFF	TGCGCCAGCAGCTTGGGGTTGCCTCTGAACACCGGGGAGCTGTTTTTT
TRBV18	NA	TRBJ2-2	NA	CASSRTLPNTGELFF	TGTGCCAGCTCACGGACTCTCCCTAACACCGGGGAGCTGTTTTTT
TRBV7-2	NA	TRBJ2-5	once	CASSLWLTIQETQYF	TGTGCCAGCAGCTTATGGCTCACGATCCAAGAGACCCAGTACTTC
TRBV12-3/TRBV12-4	TRBD1	TRBJ1-5	NA	CASSLSGQVSSNQPQHF	TGTGCCAGCAGTTTAAGCGGACAGGTATCTAGCAATCAGCCCCAGCATTTT
TRBV27	TRBD1	TRBJ1-6	few	CASSSRDRGVSPLHF	TGTGCCAGCAGTTCGAGGGACAGGGGTGTTTCACCCCTCCACTTT
TRBV12-3/TRBV12-4	NA	TRBJ2-2	NA	CASSLDGRTGELFF	TGTGCCAGCAGTCTAGATGGCCGAACCGGGGAGCTGTTTTTT
TRBV9	NA	TRBJ2-5	NA	CASSVLGASETQYF	TGTGCCAGCAGCGTCCTGGGTGCGTCAGAGACCCAGTACTTC
TRBV24-1	NA	TRBJ1-5	NA	CATSDGSEGQPQHF	TGTGCCACCAGTGATGGGTCCGAGGGTCAGCCCCAGCATTTT
TRBV12-3/TRBV12-4	NA	TRBJ1-4	few	CASSLRQEGNEKLFF	TGTGCCAGCAGTTTGAGACAGGAGGGTAATGAAAAACTGTTTTTT
TRBV5-4	NA	TRBJ2-5	NA	CASSPTGAETQYF	TGTGCCAGCAGCCCCACGGGGGCGGAGACCCAGTACTTC
TRBV12-3/TRBV12-4	TRBD1	TRBJ2-6	NA	CASSSPGTGNGANVLTF	TGTGCCAGCAGTAGTCCCGGGACAGGGAACGGGGCCAACGTCCTGACTTTC
TRBV27	NA	TRBJ1-6	NA	CASSYGSLGNSPLHF	TGTGCCAGCAGTTATGGTTCCCTGGGGAATTCACCCCTCCACTTT
TRBV20-1	TRBD1	TRBJ2-7	NA	CSARPRDRTYEQYF	TGCAGTGCTAGACCCCGGGACAGAACCTACGAGCAGTACTTC
TRBV28	NA	TRBJ2-7	NA	CASSLGRAVGYEQYF	TGTGCCAGCAGTTTGGGGAGAGCAGTCGGCTACGAGCAGTACTTC
TRBV5-6	TRBD1	TRBJ1-1	NA	CASSGGQVVDEAFF	TGTGCCAGCAGCGGGGGACAGGTCGTGGATGAAGCTTTCTTT
TRBV12-3/TRBV12-4	TRBD1	TRBJ1-1	NA	CASSRTGRNTEAFF	TGTGCCAGCAGTCGGACAGGGAGGAACACTGAAGCTTTCTTT
TRBV7-9	TRBD1	TRBJ2-3	NA	CASSSGTGGTDTQYF	TGTGCCAGCAGCTCCGGGACAGGGGGCACAGATACGCAGTATTTT
TRBV5-4	NA	TRBJ2-1	NA	CASSDSNYNEQFF	TGTGCCAGCAGCGACTCGAACTACAATGAGCAGTTCTTC
TRBV6-4	NA	TRBJ2-1	NA	CASSDSAGGVNEQFF	TGTGCCAGCAGTGACTCCGCCGGTGGGGTCAATGAGCAGTTCTTC
TRBV5-1	NA	TRBJ2-2	few	CASSSQGSSLTGELFF	TGCGCCAGCAGCTCTCAGGGCTCAAGCCTGACCGGGGAGCTGTTTTTT
TRBV27	TRBD2	TRBJ2-1	NA	CASSSPGRGTYNEQFF	TGTGCCAGCAGTTCCCCGGGGCGGGGGACCTACAATGAGCAGTTCTTC
TRBV12-3/TRBV12-4	NA	TRBJ2-1	NA	CASSRPPEAYDDEQFF	TGTGCCAGCAGCCGACCCCCGGAGGCGTATGACGATGAGCAGTTCTTC
TRBV29-1	NA	TRBJ2-7	NA	CSVGPRASYEQYF	TGCAGCGTTGGTCCCAGGGCTTCCTACGAGCAGTACTTC
TRBV3-1	NA	TRBJ1-1	few	CASSHGQVMNTEAFF	TGTGCCAGCAGCCACGGACAAGTAATGAACACTGAAGCTTTCTTT
TRBV7-2	TRBD1	TRBJ1-1	NA	CASSLWDSNTEAFF	TGTGCCAGCAGCTTATGGGACAGTAACACTGAAGCTTTCTTT
TRBV6-4	NA	TRBJ2-2	once	CASSDPGQNTGELFF	TGTGCCAGCAGTGACCCGGGACAAAACACCGGGGAGCTGTTTTTT
TRBV5-1	NA	TRBJ1-4	NA	CASSLTLTAANEKLFF	TGCGCCAGCAGCTTGACCCTTACCGCGGCTAATGAAAAACTGTTTTTT
TRBV4-3	NA	TRBJ1-2	NA	CASSQDRRQRIYGYTF	TGCGCCAGCAGCCAAGATCGGCGGCAGAGGATCTATGGCTACACCTTC
TRBV6-1	NA	TRBJ1-2	NA	CASSEARSDQGYGYTF	TGTGCCAGCAGTGAAGCGCGGTCAGACCAAGGCTATGGCTACACCTTC